These 28 T cell receptor beta chains originate from one sample sequenced in a study of Tregs in tolerant kidney transplant recipients. Profiled with immunoSEQ multiplex PCR; TCRdb holds only in-frame clones, not every one. The data show fewer than 80,000 clones, about 89% seen once. This material consisted of CD4+ T cells from blood, taken before the transplant. All receptors derive from a human donor who received a combined kidney and bone marrow transplant.

The V and J genes are TRBV19 and TRBJ2-7; 11 bases map to TRBD2. Germline V lookup: CDR1 LNHDA, CDR2 SQIVND (reference sequence). The CDR3 spans 13 residues. J lost 5 bases, V lost 8 bases, and 5 bases had no gene match. The CDR3 loop is CASSTTSGNEQYF. CDR3 coding DNA: TGTGCCAGTTCTACGACTAGCGGGAACGAGCAGTACTTC. Full variable domain (remainder filled in from reference TRBV19 and TRBJ2-7): DGGITQSPKYLFRKEGQNVTLSCEQNLNHDAMYWYRQDPGQGLRLIYYSQIVNDFQKGDIAEGYSVSREKKESFPLTVTSAQKNPTAFYLCASSTTSGNEQYFGPGTRLTVT.

The chain employs TRBV11-3 and TRBJ2-7; TRBD2 matches 9 bases. V gave up 4 bases and J gave up 4 bases; unmatched junction bases: 8. The CDR3 length is 15 residues. Germline loops: CDR1 SGHNT, CDR2 YENEEA. The CDR3 nucleotides are TGTGCCAGCAGCTCCCCCGTGCGGGAGGGGTACGAGCAGTACTTC. Translating it yields CASSSPVREGYEQYF.

The V and J genes are TRBV18 and TRBJ1-1, with a tentative D call TRBD1 (5 bases). The CDR3 totals 14 residues. V was shortened by 3 bases and J by 11 bases, with 19 bases between the two germline ends. Germline CDR1 KGHSH, CDR2 LQKENI. The CDR3 coding sequence is TGTGCCAGCTCACCGCGGGGGTATTTAGAGGATGCTTTCTTT. Translation: CASSPRGYLEDAFF.

The gene calls are TRBV30 and TRBJ1-5; possibly TRBD1 for D (6 bases). V lost 0 bases, J lost 7 bases, and 10 bases lay in between. The germline CDR1 and CDR2 sequences are GTSNPN and SVGIG (reference sequence). The CDR3 has 13 amino acids. The CDR3 nucleotides read TGTGCCTGGAGTGTAAAACAGGGACAGCCCCAGCATTTT. Encoded protein: CAWSVKQGQPQHF. Combining the CDR3 with reference TRBV30 and TRBJ1-5 gives the whole variable domain SQTIHQWPATLVQPVGSPLSLECTVEGTSNPNLYWYRQAAGRGLQLLFYSVGIGQISSEVPQNLSASRPQDRQFILSSKKLLLSDSGFYLCAWSVKQGQPQHFGDGTRLSIL.

J is TRBJ2-2 and V is TRBV9; a weak D match, TRBD1 (6 bases). Germline assignment: CDR1 SGDLS and CDR2 YYNGEE. The CDR3 spans 17 residues. V was pared by 0 bases and J by 3 bases, with 15 bases between. The CDR3 reads CASSVGGGFVDTGELFF. In DNA, the CDR3 is TGTGCCAGCAGCGTAGGTGGGGGCTTCGTGGACACCGGGGAGCTGTTTTTT. The full variable domain, in which reference TRBV9 and TRBJ2-2 provide the parts outside the CDR3, is DSGVTQTPKHLITATGQRVTLRCSPRSGDLSVYWYQQSLDQGLQFLIQYYNGEERAKGNILERFSAQQFPDLHSELNLSSLELGDSALYFCASSVGGGFVDTGELFFGEGSRLTVL.

This clone was detected only once. The chain employs TRBV28 and TRBJ1-4, with D perhaps TRBD1 (5 bases). Trimming cost V 10 bases and J 6 bases, with 21 bases left between them. The CDR3 runs to 15 residues. Germline CDR1 reads MDHEN; CDR2 reads SYDVKM. The CDR3: CATLGDGRGDEKLFF. CDR3 nucleotide sequence: TGTGCCACCCTAGGGGACGGGCGCGGGGATGAAAAACTGTTTTTT.

The DNA for the CDR3 is TGTGCCAGCAGCCCATCATCAGGGGAGGATACGCAGTATTTT. Translating gives CASSPSSGEDTQYF. The genes are TRBV7-3 and TRBJ2-3, with a possible D match to TRBD1 (6 bases). Per the germline V gene, CDR1 is SGHTA and CDR2 is FQGTGA. With 5 bases removed from V and 6 bases from J, the gap between germline ends came to 15 bases. This CDR3 spans 14 amino acids.

This sequence joins TRBV2 and TRBJ2-3, with 11 bases aligning to TRBD1. Germline CDR1 and CDR2: SNHLY and FYNNEI. The CDR3 contains 17 residues. The J segment lost 9 bases and the V segment lost 0 bases, leaving 11 bases of the junction unmatched. CDR3 amino acids: CASSEALGTGGAGTQYF. In DNA, the CDR3 is TGTGCCAGCAGTGAAGCGCTTGGGACAGGGGGGGCAGGGACGCAGTATTTT.

CDR3 sequence (DNA): TGTGCCAGCAGTGTCGGGACTAGCGGGAGGTATGAGCAGTTCTTC. Protein sequence: CASSVGTSGRYEQFF. This chain joins TRBV6-1 and TRBJ2-1; TRBD2 matches 15 bases. With V trimmed by 4 bases and J by 8 bases, 3 bases remained unmatched. This CDR3 has 15 amino acids. CDR1 is MNHNS, CDR2 SASEGT, per germline.

The chain is built from TRBV5-1 and TRBJ2-1; the match to TRBD2 covers 9 bases. CDR3 size: 20 residues. Germline V lookup: CDR1 SGHRS, CDR2 YFSETQ. The V segment lost 3 bases and the J segment 0 bases; nucleotides outside the gene matches: 16. The CDR3 protein is CASSSPRGGEGLASYNEQFF. The CDR3 DNA sequence: TGCGCCAGCAGCTCCCCCAGGGGCGGGGAGGGACTAGCCTCCTACAATGAGCAGTTCTTC.

This rearrangement joins TRBV5-1 to TRBJ2-4; TRBD1 matches at 8 bases. Trimming at V came to 4 bases and at J to 3 bases, leaving 21 bases not matched to a gene. This CDR3 comprises 20 residues. Germline CDR1 SGHRS, CDR2 YFSETQ. The DNA for the CDR3 is TGCGCCAGCAGCACGACAGGGGCGACGAGTTCCACCTTCGGCAAAAACATTCAGTACTTC. As protein: CASSTTGATSSTFGKNIQYF.

In DNA, the CDR3 is TGTGCCAGCAGTTGGTGGACAGGGAACACTGAAGCTTTCTTT. Translating gives CASSWWTGNTEAFF. The chain carries TRBV6-5 and TRBJ1-1; TRBD1 matches 7 bases. The CDR3 spans 14 residues. The trim removed 4 bases at V and 1 base at J, leaving 3 bases unmatched. The germline V gene encodes CDR1 MNHEY and CDR2 SVGAGI.

The chain links TRBV6-5 to TRBJ2-7; 9 bases line up with TRBD2. Germline values: CDR1 MNHEY, CDR2 SVGAGI. V trimming: 5 bases; J trimming: 5 bases; junction bases outside the gene matches: 7. The CDR3 runs 14 residues. The DNA for the CDR3 is TGTGCCAGCAGTCCCGGACTAGCGAGCAACGAGCAGTACTTC. Its translation is CASSPGLASNEQYF.

The V gene is TRBV11-3, the J gene TRBJ2-1, with TRBD1 matching over 11 bases. Unmatched junction bases numbered 5, after V lost 4 bases and J lost 9 bases. CDR1 is SGHNT, CDR2 YENEEA, per germline. The length of the CDR3 is 14 residues. The CDR3 sequence: CASSSRTGGSEQFF. The DNA for the CDR3 is TGTGCCAGCAGCTCTCGGACAGGGGGCAGTGAGCAGTTCTTC.

CDR3 nucleotide sequence: TGTGCCAGCAAGACGCTTACCCAGGGGCTATACAATGAGCAGTTCTTC. This encodes CASKTLTQGLYNEQFF. The chain has TRBV7-2 and TRBJ2-1, with D perhaps TRBD1 (6 bases). Between the trimmed V and J ends, which lost 7 bases and 4 bases, there was a span of 20 bases. CDR3 length: 16 residues. Germline values: CDR1 SGHTA, CDR2 FQGNSA.

The gene calls are TRBV5-1 and TRBJ2-3; the D is unclear. CDR1 and CDR2 (germline): SGHRS, YFSETQ. V was cut by 6 bases and J by 2 bases, with 13 bases left in between. The length of the CDR3 is 14 residues. The CDR3 region has the DNA TGCGCCAGCAAGAGGCACGGTCCCACAGATACGCAGTATTTT. Translation: CASKRHGPTDTQYF.

CDR3 coding DNA: TGTGCCAGCACCCTACAGGGGCCGCCGGCCAACGTCCTGACTTTC. Amino acids: CASTLQGPPANVLTF. The chain couples TRBV27 to TRBJ2-6; 7 bases map to TRBD1. Looked up from germline, CDR1 is MNHEY and CDR2 is SMNVEV (reference sequence). The CDR3 runs to 15 residues. V was pared by 7 bases and J by 6 bases, with 9 bases of the junction left unmatched.

This clone was recorded once. The chain joins TRBV28 to TRBJ2-3, with D perhaps TRBD2 (6 bases). V lost 3 bases and J lost 2, with 9 bases in between. The germline V gene has CDR1 MDHEN and CDR2 SYDVKM. This CDR3 has 14 residues. CDR3 sequence reads: CASSFAGHTDTQYF. As DNA, the CDR3 is TGTGCCAGCAGTTTCGCGGGGCACACAGATACGCAGTATTTT.

This clone was recorded only once. The chain carries TRBV6-1 and TRBJ1-5; perhaps TRBD1 as D (5 bases). V was clipped by 4 bases and J by 7 bases, with 17 bases between them. Per the germline V gene, CDR1 is MNHNS and CDR2 is SASEGT. The CDR3 sequence is 15 residues long. CDR3 residues: CASSAPTGSRQPQHF. The CDR3 DNA reads as TGTGCCAGCAGTGCCCCAACAGGATCCCGGCAGCCCCAGCATTTT.

The V call is TRBV5-4, the J call TRBJ2-7; 11 nucleotides agree with TRBD2. There are 15 residues in the CDR3. Germline V CDR1 and CDR2: SGHNT, YYREEE (reference sequence). J gave up 6 bases and V 0 bases, and 5 bases lay outside the gene matches. In nucleotides, the CDR3 is TGTGCCAGCAGCTTGGACACTAGCGGGAGACCCGAGCAGTACTTC. Amino acid sequence: CASSLDTSGRPEQYF.

This chain links TRBV27 with TRBJ2-7; 9 bases line up with TRBD1. The CDR3 is 14 residues long. Trimming removed 5 bases from V and 3 bases from J; junction bases left unmatched: 5. Germline V gives CDR1 MNHEY, CDR2 SMNVEV (reference sequence). Here the CDR3 DNA reads TGTGCCAGCAGTACCCGGACAGGGGACTACGAGCAGTACTTC. Its translation: CASSTRTGDYEQYF.

J is TRBJ2-5 and V is TRBV5-1; the D gene is possibly TRBD2 (6 bases). CDR1 is SGHRS and CDR2 is YFSETQ in the germline V gene. Trimming left V 5 bases short and J 3 bases short, with 8 bases between. The CDR3 is 12 amino acids. Written as DNA, the CDR3 is TGCGCCAGCAGAGGAGGGGAAGAGACCCAGTACTTC. Its translation: CASRGGEETQYF.

V is TRBV5-1 and J is TRBJ1-1; weak D call: TRBD1 (5 bases). Looked up from germline, CDR1 is SGHRS and CDR2 is YFSETQ. The CDR3 runs 14 residues. V gave up 3 bases and J gave up 5 bases, with 14 bases separating them. CDR3 sequence reads: CASSSVGGRTEAFF. In nucleotides, the CDR3 is TGCGCCAGCAGCTCCGTGGGGGGAAGAACTGAAGCTTTCTTT. Supplemented by reference TRBV5-1 and TRBJ1-1, the full variable domain reads KAGVTQTPRYLIKTRGQQVTLSCSPISGHRSVSWYQQTPGQGLQFLFEYFSETQRNKGNFPGRFSGRQFSNSRSEMNVSTLELGDSALYLCASSSVGGRTEAFFGQGTRLTVV.

The rearrangement uses TRBV2 and TRBJ2-6; D is unresolved. The length of the CDR3 is 16 residues. Trimming cost V 3 bases and J 0 bases, with 9 bases left between them. CDR1 is SNHLY, CDR2 FYNNEI, per germline. The CDR3 sequence is CASSEAFLSGANVLTF. The CDR3 DNA follows: TGTGCCAGCAGTGAGGCTTTTCTCTCTGGGGCCAACGTCCTGACTTTC.

CDR3 protein: CASSLLPSGTNTGELFF. In DNA, the CDR3 is TGTGCCAGCAGTTTACTTCCTAGCGGGACGAACACCGGGGAGCTGTTTTTT. This rearrangement joins TRBV28 to TRBJ2-2; 9 positions match TRBD2. The CDR3 runs 17 residues. J lost 0 bases, V lost 2 bases, and 4 bases had no gene match. Germline CDR1 reads MDHEN; CDR2 reads SYDVKM.

This clone has just a few counts. The chain is built from TRBV5-4 and TRBJ1-5, with D perhaps TRBD1 (5 bases). Germline V gene sequence: CDR1 SGHNT, CDR2 YYREEE (reference sequence). The CDR3 runs to 14 residues. V shed 1 base and J shed 3 bases, with 8 bases lying between them. CDR3 amino acids: CASSLQGNNQPQHF. DNA of the CDR3: TGTGCCAGCAGCTTGCAGGGCAACAATCAGCCCCAGCATTTT.

The chain employs TRBV6-5 and TRBJ2-7, with D unresolved. CDR1 and CDR2 (germline): MNHEY, SVGAGI. Trimming pared 6 bases from V and 2 bases from J, leaving 11 bases between. The CDR3 is 13 residues long. CDR3 sequence reads: CASRREEAYEQYF. CDR3 bases: TGTGCCAGCAGACGAGAAGAGGCCTACGAGCAGTACTTC.

This chain connects TRBV7-2 to TRBJ2-7; possible D gene TRBD2, 5 bases. V was shortened by 4 bases and J by 2 bases, with 15 bases between the two germline ends. Germline V gene lookup returns CDR1 SGHTA and CDR2 FQGNSA. This CDR3 spans 15 amino acids. The DNA for the CDR3 is TGTGCCAGCAGCTCCCGGACTGTAAACCCCTACGAGCAGTACTTC. It specifies CASSSRTVNPYEQYF.